This entry lists 3 T cell receptor beta chains sequenced from one sample in a study of blood T cell repertoires in COVID-19. Profiled with immunoSEQ multiplex PCR; TCRdb holds only in-frame clones, not every one. The sample consists of tens of thousands of clones, 75% to 85% of them appearing once. Sequences were obtained from peripheral blood. These receptors came from a woman aged 80 or over with acute or convalescent COVID-19.

J is TRBJ2-1 and V is TRBV19; 7 bases line up with TRBD1. Germline V gene data show CDR1 as LNHDA and CDR2 as SQIVND (reference sequence). The J segment lost 7 bases and the V segment lost 0 bases, leaving 9 bases of the junction unmatched. The CDR3 contains 16 residues. The CDR3, as DNA: TGTGCCAGTAGTATAGATTCGACAGGGTTAAAAAATGAGCAGTTCTTC. It codes for CASSIDSTGLKNEQFF. The entire variable domain, with the rest obtained from reference TRBV19 and TRBJ2-1, is as follows: DGGITQSPKYLFRKEGQNVTLSCEQNLNHDAMYWYRQDPGQGLRLIYYSQIVNDFQKGDIAEGYSVSREKKESFPLTVTSAQKNPTAFYLCASSIDSTGLKNEQFFGPGTRLTVL.

The genes are TRBV15 and TRBJ1-1, with D possibly matching TRBD1 (6 bases). V was pared by 3 bases and J by 0 bases, with 11 bases between. Per the germline V gene, CDR1 is LNHNV and CDR2 is YYDKDF (reference sequence). The CDR3 totals 15 residues. The CDR3 reads CATSRGGGVNTEAFF. The CDR3, as DNA: TGTGCCACCAGCAGGGGAGGGGGTGTGAACACTGAAGCTTTCTTT.

The V and J genes are TRBV4-1 and TRBJ1-2, with D unresolved. Germline CDR1 and CDR2: MGHRA and YSYEKL. This CDR3 has 14 residues. The V gene lost 0 bases and the J gene lost 3 bases, with 8 bases spanning the gap. This chain's CDR3 is CASSQDEGHYGYTF. Here the CDR3 DNA reads TGCGCCAGCAGCCAAGATGAGGGTCACTATGGCTACACCTTC.